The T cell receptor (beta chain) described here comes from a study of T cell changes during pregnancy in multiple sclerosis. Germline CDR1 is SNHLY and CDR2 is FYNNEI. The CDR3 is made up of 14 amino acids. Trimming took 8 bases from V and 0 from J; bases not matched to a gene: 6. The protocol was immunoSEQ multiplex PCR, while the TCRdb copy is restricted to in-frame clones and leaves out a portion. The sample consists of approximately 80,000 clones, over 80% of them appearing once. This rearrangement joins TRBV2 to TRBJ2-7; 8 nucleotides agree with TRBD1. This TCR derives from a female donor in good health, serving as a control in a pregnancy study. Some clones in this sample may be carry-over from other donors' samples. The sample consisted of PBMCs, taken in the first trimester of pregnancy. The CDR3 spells CASGGTGISYEQYF. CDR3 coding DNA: TGTGCCAGCGGCGGGACAGGCATCTCCTACGAGCAGTACTTC.